The clone carrying this TCR beta chain was seen a few times. The data were obtained in a study of cytomegalovirus exposure and HLA in healthy donors. V was trimmed by 8 bases and J by 16 bases, leaving 20 bases between them. This CDR3 spans 12 amino acids. CDR1 and CDR2 (germline): MNHNS, SASEGT. Sequenced by immunoSEQ multiplex PCR; TCRdb stores in-frame clones only, minus some. The sample includes fewer than 350,000 clones, roughly 90% of them seen just once. This sequence was found in a woman aged 18-29 years in good health and CMV-seronegative. This chain connects TRBV6-1 to TRBJ1-4, with TRBD1 as a possible D gene (6 bases). Material for sequencing was PBMCs. This chain's CDR3 is CASLTGTLAPFF. The DNA for the CDR3 is TGTGCCAGCTTGACCGGGACACTGGCTCCGTTTTTT.